The T cell receptor (beta chain) described here comes from a study of T cells in Graves' hyperthyroidism and ophthalmopathy. Across the study: Blood from the periphery was taken at initial diagnosis, before any treatment.

The TCR beta CDR3 regions underwent amplification using RNA transcripts as the source. The study used the HTBI primer set for a first-round RT-PCR of the TCR CDR3. TCRdb ran MiXCR on the multiplex PCR reads and lists one entry per CDR3 protein. The table includes 400,000 to 600,000 distinct CDR3 sequences, about 16% detected once. V gave up 5 bases and J gave up 8 bases; unmatched junction bases: 9. The germline V gene encodes CDR1 DFQATT and CDR2 SNEGSKA (reference sequence). This CDR3 is built from 14 residues. This clonotype came up a few times. Its matching antigen is unknown. Broader study findings: The model forecast ophthalmopathy, anticipating it by a median roughly 6 months before onset. In the blood, most expanded thyroid clonotypes above 0.001 appeared as well.

Material: blood. The origin of this receptor is a woman in her twenties or thirties with Graves' ophthalmopathy. V usage is TRBV20-1 and J usage is TRBJ2-1; 10 nucleotides align to TRBD2. The CDR3 DNA is TGCAGTGCTGGAACTAGCGGGATTAAAGATGAGCAGTTCTTC. Translating gives CSAGTSGIKDEQFF.